The TCR beta chain described here comes from a study of CD4+ T cells in melanoma (dated by TCRdb to between 2021 and 2022). At the level of the whole study: Neoantigen-specific CD4+ T cells in human melanoma were what the study investigated.

Worth noting for this clone: No antigen is known for it. No much larger clone exists at a distance of one base, and base qualities are not known.

CDR1 and CDR2, per the germline V gene (reference sequence), are MNHEY and SMNVEV. V is cut back by 8 bases and J by 2 bases, with 6 bases in the junction unmatched. Its CDR3 holds 13 amino acids, cysteine through phenylalanine. Only the CDR3 part of the read is kept: 39 bases, read in frame from the first base. Study-level results and caveats: The report described a correlation between neoantigen-specific CD4+ T cells and the function of CD8+ T cells, macrophages and B cells. Diverse differentiation states were reported to be shown by neoantigen-specific CD4+ T cells in melanoma.

The donors were melanoma patients. Libraries were prepared through the immunoSEQ multiplex PCR assay. Not all clones reach the TCRdb copy of this immuneACCESS table, which keeps in-frame sequences only. Checked studies attribute under half of the gap to unresolved V genes and leave the rest unexplained. The sample table lists approximately 110,000 clones, approximately 90% of them with a count of one. 2.5% to 3.5% of the sample comes from the top ten. The sample taken for sequencing was peripheral blood. The TCR comes from a human donor with melanoma. This chain joins TRBV27 to TRBJ2-7; a stretch of 7 junction bases matches TRBD2. The CDR3 reads CASSAGDAYEQYF. The sequenced DNA: TGTGCCAGCTCGGCGGGAGACGCCTACGAGCAGTACTTC.